This TCR beta chain comes out of a study of blood T cell repertoires in COVID-19. Study summary: Samples of COVID-19 (acute and convalescent) were obtained from the United States, Italy and Spain. Sources were T cells, B-cell-depleted T cells, or PBMCs; the material itself was cDNA or gDNA.

Authors' processing steps: How many nucleated cells were present was estimated from reference gene primer amplification. Profiling relied on immunoSEQ multiplex PCR, and the TCRdb table lists in-frame clones only, not all of them. The V and J calls and clone size were taken over from that table, and D and trimming were inferred from the DNA. The data hold some 95,000 clones, with approximately 90% observed a single time. V shed 4 bases and J 5 bases; nucleotides not matched to a gene: 12. The germline CDR1 and CDR2 sequences are SGHTS and YDEGEE. The CDR3 spans 16 residues. The sample consisted of peripheral blood. The sequence was collected from a human donor with active COVID-19. The donor label of this sample is uncertain. The V and J genes are TRBV5-8 and TRBJ1-1; 9 bases align to TRBD1. As DNA, the CDR3 is TGTGCCAGCAGCCCCCATGCGGGACAGGGTATTACTGAAGCTTTCTTT. Amino acid sequence: CASSPHAGQGITEAFF.